These 14 T cell receptor beta chains came from one sample sequenced in a study of blood T cell repertoires in COVID-19. Profiling relied on immunoSEQ multiplex PCR, and the TCRdb table lists in-frame clones only, not all of them. The sample holds 200,000 to 250,000 clones, 65% to 85% seen once. Sequencing used PBMCs or T cells enriched from blood (not recorded which). The receptors originated from a man younger than 40 with acute COVID-19.

CDR3: CASSYSAGDEKLFF. CDR3 bases: TGTGCCAGCAGTTACTCGGCAGGGGACGAAAAACTGTTTTTT. This sequence joins TRBV6-5 and TRBJ1-4, with a tentative D call TRBD1 (6 bases). The CDR3 has 14 amino acids. Germline V CDR1 and CDR2: MNHEY, SVGAGI. The V and J ends lost 0 bases and 8 bases respectively, with 10 bases between them.

J is TRBJ2-5 and V is TRBV25-1; D perhaps matches TRBD2 (6 bases). CDR1 is MGHDK, CDR2 SYGVNS, per germline. V was cut by 5 bases and J by 2 bases, with 9 bases left in between. The CDR3 is made up of 13 amino acids. CDR3 loop: CASSPTRQETQYF. For the CDR3, the DNA is TGTGCCAGCAGTCCGACTAGACAAGAGACCCAGTACTTC. The full variable domain, with the rest looked up from reference TRBV25-1 and TRBJ2-5, is EADIYQTPRYLVIGTGKKITLECSQTMGHDKMYWYQQDPGMELHLIHYSYGVNSTEKGDLSSESTVSRIRTEHFPLTLESARPSHTSQYLCASSPTRQETQYFGPGTRLLVL.

The chain combines TRBV24-1 with TRBJ1-1, with D possibly matching TRBD1 (6 bases). V lost 2 bases and J 1 base, leaving 10 bases between the germline ends. Germline V CDR1 and CDR2: KGHDR, SFDVKD. CDR3 size: 15 residues. CDR3 in DNA: TGTGCCACCAGTGATTCGACAGGATCGAACACTGAAGCTTTCTTT. Translated: CATSDSTGSNTEAFF.

The chain combines TRBV5-6 with TRBJ1-2, with TRBD1 matching over 9 bases. Germline V gives CDR1 SGHDT, CDR2 YYEEEE. The CDR3 is made up of 15 amino acids. Unmatched junction bases numbered 2, after V lost 2 bases and J lost 0 bases. The chain's CDR3 is CASSFWDRANYGYTF. The CDR3 nucleotides are TGTGCCAGCAGCTTCTGGGACAGGGCTAACTATGGCTACACCTTC.

V gene TRBV5-1 combines with J gene TRBJ2-3; 10 bases line up with TRBD2. Germline CDR1 reads SGHRS; CDR2 reads YFSETQ. CDR3 length equals 17 residues. After removal of 6 bases from V and 4 bases from J, the junction contained 14 bases not matched to a gene. CDR3 amino acids: CASTSVSGGVSADTQYF. The CDR3 region has the DNA TGCGCCAGCACCTCCGTCAGCGGGGGGGTGAGTGCAGATACGCAGTATTTT.

V gene TRBV6-5 combines with J gene TRBJ1-1; weak D call: TRBD1 (6 bases). Germline values: CDR1 MNHEY, CDR2 SVGAGI. Deletions cut 4 bases from V and 6 bases from J, with 12 bases between. This CDR3 region has 13 residues. The CDR3 region is CASSSRGLAEAFF. CDR3 coding DNA: TGTGCCAGCAGTTCGAGGGGGTTGGCTGAAGCTTTCTTT.

The V and J genes are TRBV7-2 and TRBJ2-7; no clear D. This CDR3 has 14 residues. CDR1 is SGHTA, CDR2 FQGNSA, per germline. V gave up 3 bases and J gave up 0 bases, with 9 bases separating them. The CDR3 DNA reads TGTGCCAGCAGCTTTCGCGGTAGCTCCTACGAGCAGTACTTC. Protein sequence: CASSFRGSSYEQYF.

Here the CDR3 reads CASSLALNYEQYF. The CDR3, as DNA: TGTGCCAGCAGCTTAGCTCTTAACTACGAGCAGTACTTC. The chain carries TRBV11-2 and TRBJ2-7; no definite D call. CDR1 and CDR2 (germline): SGHAT, FQNNGV. Trimming left V 1 base short and J 3 bases short, with 7 bases between. CDR3 length: 13 residues.

The rearrangement joins TRBV19 to TRBJ1-2; 10 bases line up with TRBD1. Germline V gene sequence: CDR1 LNHDA, CDR2 SQIVND (reference sequence). V shed 5 bases, J shed 4 bases, and the junction held 4 bases outside the gene matches. The CDR3 covers 14 residues. The CDR3 DNA is TGTGCCAGTAGTGCGACAGGGGGCGGCTATGGCTACACCTTC. This sequence encodes CASSATGGGYGYTF.

V is TRBV11-3 and J is TRBJ2-2; possible D gene TRBD1, 5 bases. This CDR3 is 13 amino acids long. Trimming pared 6 bases from V and 6 bases from J, leaving 11 bases between. Germline V gene lookup returns CDR1 SGHNT and CDR2 YENEEA. The CDR3 spells CASSSRGPGELFF. The CDR3 bases are TGTGCCAGCAGTTCTAGGGGTCCCGGGGAGCTGTTTTTT.

The chain has TRBV18 and TRBJ1-1; tentative D call: TRBD1 (6 bases). CDR1 and CDR2 from the germline V gene are KGHSH and LQKENI. The CDR3 length is 13 residues. V lost 5 bases to trimming and J lost 5 bases, with 12 bases between them. CDR3 in amino acids: CASSETGWTEAFF. CDR3 in DNA: TGTGCCAGCTCAGAAACAGGGTGGACTGAAGCTTTCTTT. Together with reference TRBV18 and TRBJ1-1, the CDR3 gives the full variable domain: NAGVMQNPRHLVRRRGQEARLRCSPMKGHSHVYWYRQLPEEGLKFMVYLQKENIIDESGMPKERFSAEFPKEGPSILRIQQVVRGDSAAYFCASSETGWTEAFFGQGTRLTVV.

This chain joins TRBV6-1 and TRBJ2-7; the D gene is possibly TRBD2 (5 bases). The V end lost 3 bases, the J end lost 7 bases, and 13 bases lay between the germline ends. CDR3 length equals 13 residues. CDR1 and CDR2 (germline): MNHNS, SASEGT. CDR3 residues: CASSDYEGWEQYF. The CDR3 DNA is TGTGCCAGCAGTGATTACGAGGGTTGGGAGCAGTACTTC.

Only a few counts were recorded for this clone. V gene TRBV2 combines with J gene TRBJ2-1; D unresolved. The CDR3 consists of 13 residues. V was clipped by 10 bases and J by 0 bases, with 10 bases between them. CDR1 is SNHLY and CDR2 is FYNNEI in the germline V gene. Written as DNA, the CDR3 is TGTGCCACTTCTTATATCTCCTACAATGAGCAGTTCTTC. This sequence encodes CATSYISYNEQFF.

The chain uses TRBV27 and TRBJ2-3, with 10 bases fitting TRBD2. This CDR3 has 15 residues. Looked up from germline, CDR1 is MNHEY and CDR2 is SMNVEV (reference sequence). V shed 3 bases, J shed 5 bases, and the junction held 5 bases outside the gene matches. In nucleotides, the CDR3 is TGTGCCAGCAGTTTCAAGCGGGGGGGAGGAGATACGCAGTATTTT. Translated, it gives CASSFKRGGGDTQYF.